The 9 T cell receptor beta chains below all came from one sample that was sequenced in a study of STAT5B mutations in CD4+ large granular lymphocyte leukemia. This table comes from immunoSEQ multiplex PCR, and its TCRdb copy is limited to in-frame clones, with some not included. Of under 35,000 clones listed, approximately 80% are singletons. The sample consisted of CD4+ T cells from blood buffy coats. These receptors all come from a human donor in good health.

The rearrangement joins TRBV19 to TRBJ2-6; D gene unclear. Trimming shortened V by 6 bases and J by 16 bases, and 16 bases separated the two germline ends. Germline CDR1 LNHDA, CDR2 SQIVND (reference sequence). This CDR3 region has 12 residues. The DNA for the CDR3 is TGTGCCAGTAGGTCCCGTTTTGACGGGCTGACTTTC. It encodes CASRSRFDGLTF.

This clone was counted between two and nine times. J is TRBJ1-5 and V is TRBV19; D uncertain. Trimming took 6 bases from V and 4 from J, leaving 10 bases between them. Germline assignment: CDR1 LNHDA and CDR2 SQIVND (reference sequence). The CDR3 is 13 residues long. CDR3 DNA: TGTGCCAGTAGACCGGAGGGAAATCAGCCCCAGCATTTT. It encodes CASRPEGNQPQHF.

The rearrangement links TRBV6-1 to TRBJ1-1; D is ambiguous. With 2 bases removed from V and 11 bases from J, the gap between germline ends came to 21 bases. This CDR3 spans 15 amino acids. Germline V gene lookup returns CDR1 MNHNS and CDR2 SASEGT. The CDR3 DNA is TGTGCCAGCAGTGAATATGGTGTGGCGGGTCGATCGGCTTTCTTT. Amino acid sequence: CASSEYGVAGRSAFF.

The CDR3 is CASSVGLDTQYF. The CDR3 DNA sequence: TGTGCCAGCAGCGTAGGGTTAGATACGCAGTATTTT. The genes are TRBV9 and TRBJ2-3; D unclear. V was cut by 0 bases and J by 5 bases, with 4 bases left in between. In germline, CDR1 is SGDLS, CDR2 YYNGEE. The CDR3 runs to 12 residues.

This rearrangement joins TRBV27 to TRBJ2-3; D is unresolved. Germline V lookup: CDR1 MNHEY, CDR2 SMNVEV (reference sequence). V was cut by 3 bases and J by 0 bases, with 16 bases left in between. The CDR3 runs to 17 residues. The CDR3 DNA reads TGTGCCAGCAGTTTTTTGGTGAGATACACTAGCACAGATACGCAGTATTTT. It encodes CASSFLVRYTSTDTQYF.

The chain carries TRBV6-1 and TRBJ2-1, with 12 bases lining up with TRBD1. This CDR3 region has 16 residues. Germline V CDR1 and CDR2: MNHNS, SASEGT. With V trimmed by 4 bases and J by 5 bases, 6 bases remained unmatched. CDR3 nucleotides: TGTGCCAGCAGTGGGGGACAGGGGGCTTCTAACAATGAGCAGTTCTTC. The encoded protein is CASSGGQGASNNEQFF.

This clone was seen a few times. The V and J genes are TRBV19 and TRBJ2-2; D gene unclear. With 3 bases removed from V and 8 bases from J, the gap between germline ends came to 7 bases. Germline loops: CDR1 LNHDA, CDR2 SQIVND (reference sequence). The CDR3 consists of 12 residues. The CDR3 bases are TGTGCCAGTAGTATGGACCGGGGGGAGCTGTTTTTT. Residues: CASSMDRGELFF.

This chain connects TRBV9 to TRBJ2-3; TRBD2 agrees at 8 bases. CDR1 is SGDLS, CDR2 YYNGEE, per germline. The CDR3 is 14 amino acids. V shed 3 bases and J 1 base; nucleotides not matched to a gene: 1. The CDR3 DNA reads TGTGCCAGCAGCGGGCGGGGGGGCACAGATACGCAGTATTTT. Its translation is CASSGRGGTDTQYF.

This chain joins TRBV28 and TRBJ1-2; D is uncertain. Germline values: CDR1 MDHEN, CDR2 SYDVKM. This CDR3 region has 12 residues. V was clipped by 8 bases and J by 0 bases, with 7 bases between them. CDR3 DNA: TGTGCCAGCTGTCGGACTAACTATGGCTACACCTTC. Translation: CASCRTNYGYTF.